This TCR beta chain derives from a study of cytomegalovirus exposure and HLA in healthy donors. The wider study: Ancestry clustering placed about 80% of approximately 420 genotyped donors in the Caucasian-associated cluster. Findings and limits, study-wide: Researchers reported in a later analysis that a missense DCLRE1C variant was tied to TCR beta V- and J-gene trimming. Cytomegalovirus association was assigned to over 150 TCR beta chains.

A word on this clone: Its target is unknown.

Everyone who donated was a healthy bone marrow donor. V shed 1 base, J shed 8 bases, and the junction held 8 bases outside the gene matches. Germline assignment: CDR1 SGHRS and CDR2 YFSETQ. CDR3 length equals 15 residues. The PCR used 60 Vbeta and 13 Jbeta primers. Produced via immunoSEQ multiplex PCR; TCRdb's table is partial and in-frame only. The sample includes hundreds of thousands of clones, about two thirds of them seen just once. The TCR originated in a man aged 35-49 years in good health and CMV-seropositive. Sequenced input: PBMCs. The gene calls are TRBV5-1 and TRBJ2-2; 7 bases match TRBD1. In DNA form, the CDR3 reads TGCGCCAGCAGCTTGATACAGGGGAGTAAGGGGGAGCTGTTTTTT. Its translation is CASSLIQGSKGELFF. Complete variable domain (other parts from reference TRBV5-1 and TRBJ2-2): KAGVTQTPRYLIKTRGQQVTLSCSPISGHRSVSWYQQTPGQGLQFLFEYFSETQRNKGNFPGRFSGRQFSNSRSEMNVSTLELGDSALYLCASSLIQGSKGELFFGEGSRLTVL.